Listed below are T cell receptor beta chains from one sample, sequenced in a study of CD8+ T cells in alopecia areata. The data were produced by immunoSEQ multiplex PCR, yet TCRdb's version contains in-frame clones alone and is incomplete. The data contain hundreds of thousands of clones, more than 60% of them singletons. This specimen was CD4+ T cells sorted from blood, taken at approximately week 42, from a patient treated with tofacitinib. All receptors derive from a human donor with alopecia areata. The CDR3 runs from the conserved cysteine through the conserved F or W. D genes are given only for firm matches. Rows may omit the clone size; those that give it use once, few, many or a size class.

d_gene | j_gene | abundance | v_gene | CDR3nt | CDR3aa
TRBD2 | TRBJ2-7 | once | TRBV6-5 | TGTGCCAGCTCCGCGGGGGGTGAGGGCTCCTACGAGCAGTACTTC | CASSAGGEGSYEQYF
. | TRBJ2-7 | few | TRBV6-1 | TGTGCCAGCAGTGACCCAGGGAAGGGGAACGAGCAGTACTTC | CASSDPGKGNEQYF
. | TRBJ2-1 | . | TRBV5-6 | TGTGCCAGCAGCGAGGGGGGGCCATTCCGCAATGAGCAGTTCTTC | CASSEGGPFRNEQFF
. | TRBJ1-5 | . | TRBV30 | TGTGCCTGGAGTGCCAGACGGATCAATCAGCCCCAGCATTTT | CAWSARRINQPQHF
. | TRBJ2-1 | . | TRBV11-2 | TGTGCCAGCAGCTCCCGGCACCCTAGGGATGAGCAGTTCTTC | CASSSRHPRDEQFF
. | TRBJ1-5 | . | TRBV30 | TGTGCCTCAACCGGGCAAAATAGCAATCAGCCCCAGCATTTT | CASTGQNSNQPQHF
. | TRBJ1-1 | . | TRBV7-9 | TGTGCCAGCAGCCCCCGGGGGACGGTGAACACTGAAGCTTTCTTT | CASSPRGTVNTEAFF
TRBD2 | TRBJ2-3 | . | TRBV30 | TGTGCCTGGAGCCGGGCTAGCGGGGGGGCGATCGATACGCAGTATTTT | CAWSRASGGAIDTQYF
. | TRBJ1-2 | few | TRBV11-2 | TGTGCCAGCAGGAAACCAGGGGCTCTTGGCTACACCTTC | CASRKPGALGYTF
. | TRBJ2-5 | . | TRBV2 | TGTGCCAGCACACCCTCGGGGACCCAGTACTTC | CASTPSGTQYF
. | TRBJ2-2 | . | TRBV12-5 | TGTGCTAGTGGAAGGCTCTTCACCGGGGAGCTGTTTTTT | CASGRLFTGELFF
. | TRBJ1-2 | . | TRBV5-1 | TGCGCCAGCAGTCAAGGACAAACTAACTATGGCTACACCTTC | CASSQGQTNYGYTF
. | TRBJ2-2 | . | TRBV11-1 | TGTGCCAGCAGTTGGAGCCCCACCGGGGAGCTGTTTTTT | CASSWSPTGELFF
. | TRBJ1-2 | . | TRBV5-1 | TGCGCCAGCAGGCCGGACAGTAACTATGGCTACACCTTC | CASRPDSNYGYTF
TRBD1 | TRBJ2-3 | . | TRBV9 | TGTGCCAGCAGCACCCGACAGGGATCGAGCACAGATACGCAGTATTTT | CASSTRQGSSTDTQYF
. | TRBJ2-5 | few | TRBV5-6 | TGTGCCAGCAGCTACGTCGGGGCCCAAGAGACCCAGTACTTC | CASSYVGAQETQYF
TRBD2 | TRBJ2-7 | . | TRBV2 | TGTGCCAGCATGGGCGGGGGAACCTACGAGCAGTACTTC | CASMGGGTYEQYF
. | TRBJ1-5 | . | TRBV10-3 | TGTGCCATCAGCGACCGTAGGGATAGCAATCAGCCCCAGCATTTT | CAISDRRDSNQPQHF
. | TRBJ1-5 | . | TRBV27 | TGTGCCAGCAGTTTTAATAGCAATCAGCCCCAGCATTTT | CASSFNSNQPQHF
TRBD2 | TRBJ2-2 | few | TRBV10-3 | TGTGCCATCAGTGATTCCGGGCTAGCGGGGAACACCGGGGAGCTGTTTTTT | CAISDSGLAGNTGELFF
TRBD1 | TRBJ2-7 | . | TRBV5-1 | TGCGCCAGCAGCTTATCCGGGACAGGTGTCGGCGAGCAGTACTTC | CASSLSGTGVGEQYF
. | TRBJ1-2 | . | TRBV15 | TGTGCCACCAGCCGCAGAGATCAGGGGATCTATGGCTACACCTTC | CATSRRDQGIYGYTF
. | TRBJ1-2 | . | TRBV5-1 | TGCGCCAGCAGCTTGGAGACCGGTACTGACTACACCTTC | CASSLETGTDYTF
TRBD1 | TRBJ1-6 | . | TRBV7-2 | TGTGCCAGCAGCTTAGGCCCTTCATACGGGACAGGGAATAATTCACCCCTCCACTTT | CASSLGPSYGTGNNSPLHF
. | TRBJ1-2 | . | TRBV7-2 | TGTGCCAGCAGCTTAGCCTCTCGGGGAGGTGCTAACTATGGCTACACCTTC | CASSLASRGGANYGYTF
. | TRBJ1-4 | . | TRBV15 | TGTGCCACCAGCAGGGGGACCGTTGAAAAACTGTTTTTT | CATSRGTVEKLFF
TRBD1 | TRBJ1-6 | . | TRBV27 | TGTGCCAGCAGTACCGGACAGGGAGCTCTTAATTCACCCCTCCACTTT | CASSTGQGALNSPLHF
TRBD1 | TRBJ2-1 | . | TRBV29-1 | TGCAGCGTTGAGAGCCGGGACAGGGAGGATGAGCAGTTCTTC | CSVESRDREDEQFF
. | TRBJ2-7 | . | TRBV11-2 | TGTGCCAGCAGCCGCGGGGACACTTACTACGAGCAGTACTTC | CASSRGDTYYEQYF
. | TRBJ2-2 | . | TRBV5-1 | TGCGCCAGCAGCACCCGGACGATCGGGACCGGGGAGCTGTTTTTT | CASSTRTIGTGELFF
TRBD2 | TRBJ2-5 | . | TRBV14 | TGTGCCAGCAGCCAAGATTGGACTAGCGGGGGGCCTCTGTGGGAGACCCAGTACTTC | CASSQDWTSGGPLWETQYF
. | TRBJ1-2 | . | TRBV10-3 | TGTGCCATCAGTGAAGGAGGGAACGGCTACACCTTC | CAISEGGNGYTF
. | TRBJ2-7 | . | TRBV6-1 | TGTGCCAGCACCAATACAGGTTTTGGGTCCTACGAGCAGTACTTC | CASTNTGFGSYEQYF
TRBD1 | TRBJ2-7 | . | TRBV25-1 | TGTGCCAGCAGTGACGTCGGACAGGGGGGCTACGAGCAGTACTTC | CASSDVGQGGYEQYF
. | TRBJ2-2 | . | TRBV9 | TGTGCCAGCAGCGTAGAGCCCGGGGAGCTGTTTTTT | CASSVEPGELFF
. | TRBJ2-3 | . | TRBV29-1 | TGCAGCGTTGGCCCCAGAGATACGCAGTATTTT | CSVGPRDTQYF
. | TRBJ2-7 | . | TRBV7-2 | TGTGCCAGCAGCTTACTTACGACAGTCTCCTACGAGCAGTACTTC | CASSLLTTVSYEQYF
TRBD1 | TRBJ1-2 | . | TRBV5-1 | TGCGCCAGCAGCTTGGAGGGACAGATCTATGGCTACACCTTC | CASSLEGQIYGYTF
. | TRBJ2-7 | . | TRBV14 | TGTGCCAGCAGCCAAGGTCCCAGGGCCAAGTACTTC | CASSQGPRAKYF
TRBD1 | TRBJ1-2 | . | TRBV30 | TGTGCCTGGAGTGCCGTGACAGGGAACTATGGCTACACCTTC | CAWSAVTGNYGYTF
TRBD1 | TRBJ2-7 | . | TRBV2 | TGTGCCAGCAGCAGGGACAGGGAAGCCTACGAGCAGTACTTC | CASSRDREAYEQYF
TRBD2 | TRBJ2-2 | . | TRBV5-1 | TGCGCCAGCAGCCGAGTCCGGGGGGGCTCGGGAGTCGGGGAGCTGTTTTTT | CASSRVRGGSGVGELFF
. | TRBJ2-5 | . | TRBV29-1 | TGCAGCGTGGGACTCCAGATAGGGACCCAGTACTTC | CSVGLQIGTQYF
TRBD1 | TRBJ1-5 | . | TRBV19 | TGTGCCGGATCCACGGGACAGGGAATGGATCAGCCCCAGCATTTT | CAGSTGQGMDQPQHF
TRBD2 | TRBJ2-1 | . | TRBV6-5 | TGTGCCAGCAGTTGGCGGGGGTCCTACAATGAGCAGTTCTTC | CASSWRGSYNEQFF
. | TRBJ2-1 | . | TRBV7-3 | TGTGCCAGCAGCTTAGGGGATAATGAGCAGTTCTTC | CASSLGDNEQFF
TRBD1 | TRBJ2-7 | . | TRBV18 | TGTGCCAGCTCCGCGAACAGGGGCGAGCAGTACTTC | CASSANRGEQYF
. | TRBJ2-3 | . | TRBV10-3 | TGTGCCAGCTGCCCAGAAGCAGGTACGCAGTATTTT | CASCPEAGTQYF
. | TRBJ2-5 | . | TRBV7-6 | TGTGCCAGCAGCGACCAAGAGACCCAGTACTTC | CASSDQETQYF
. | TRBJ1-1 | . | TRBV4-3 | TGCGCCAGCAGCCAAGGACGGGCAGCGAAAACTGAAGCTTTCTTT | CASSQGRAAKTEAFF
. | TRBJ1-4 | . | TRBV20-1 | TGCAGTGTTCTAGACGGCACCGAACTGTTTTTT | CSVLDGTELFF
. | TRBJ1-4 | few | TRBV7-7 | TGTGCCAGCAGCTTTACGAAAAATGAAAAACTGTTTTTT | CASSFTKNEKLFF
TRBD1 | TRBJ2-7 | . | TRBV7-9 | TGTGCCAGCAGCCCCCATACAGGGGGCTGGGAGCAGTACTTC | CASSPHTGGWEQYF
. | TRBJ2-7 | once | TRBV5-6 | TGTGCCAGCAGCTACGGACACGCTTACGAGCAGTACTTC | CASSYGHAYEQYF